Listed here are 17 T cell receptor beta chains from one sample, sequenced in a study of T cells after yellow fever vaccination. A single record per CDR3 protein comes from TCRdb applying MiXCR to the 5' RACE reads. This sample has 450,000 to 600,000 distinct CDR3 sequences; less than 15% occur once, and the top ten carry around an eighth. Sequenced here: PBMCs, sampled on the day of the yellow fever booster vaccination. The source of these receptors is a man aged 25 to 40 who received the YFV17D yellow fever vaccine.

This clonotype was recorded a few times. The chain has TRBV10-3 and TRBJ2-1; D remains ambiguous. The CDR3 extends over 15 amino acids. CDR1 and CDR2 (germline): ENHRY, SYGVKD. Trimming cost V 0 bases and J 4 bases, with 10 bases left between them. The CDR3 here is CAISESPHTYNEQFF. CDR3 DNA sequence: TGTGCCATCAGTGAGTCACCCCACACATACAATGAGCAGTTCTTC.

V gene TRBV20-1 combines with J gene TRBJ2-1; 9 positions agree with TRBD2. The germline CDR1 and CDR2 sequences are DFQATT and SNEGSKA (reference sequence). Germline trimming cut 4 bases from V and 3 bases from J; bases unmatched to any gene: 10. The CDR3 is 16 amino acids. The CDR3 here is CSAISRSGRNYNEQFF. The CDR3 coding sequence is TGCAGTGCTATAAGCCGTAGCGGGAGAAACTACAATGAGCAGTTCTTC.

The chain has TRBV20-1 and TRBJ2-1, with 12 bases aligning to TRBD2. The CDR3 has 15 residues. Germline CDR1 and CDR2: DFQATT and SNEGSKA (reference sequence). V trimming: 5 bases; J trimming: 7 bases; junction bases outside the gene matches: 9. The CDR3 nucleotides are TGCAGTGCTCAAACCGGACTAGCGGGAATGAATGAGCAGTTCTTC. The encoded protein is CSAQTGLAGMNEQFF.

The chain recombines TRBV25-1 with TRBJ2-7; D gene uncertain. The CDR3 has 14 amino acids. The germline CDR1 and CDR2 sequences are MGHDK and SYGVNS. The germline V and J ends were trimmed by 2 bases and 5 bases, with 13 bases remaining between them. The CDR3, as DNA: TGTGCCAGCAGTGAACCCGGATTCCGGAACGAGCAGTACTTC. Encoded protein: CASSEPGFRNEQYF.

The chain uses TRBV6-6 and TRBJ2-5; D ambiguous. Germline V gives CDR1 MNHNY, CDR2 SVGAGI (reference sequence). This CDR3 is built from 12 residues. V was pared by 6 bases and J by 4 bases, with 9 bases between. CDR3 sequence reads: CASSRRAETQYF. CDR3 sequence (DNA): TGTGCCAGCAGCAGACGGGCAGAGACCCAGTACTTC.

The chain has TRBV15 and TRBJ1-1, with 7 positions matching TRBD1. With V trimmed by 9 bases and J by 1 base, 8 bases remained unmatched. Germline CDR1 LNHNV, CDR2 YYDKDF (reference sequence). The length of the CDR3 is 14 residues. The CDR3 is CATYRDRKNTEAFF. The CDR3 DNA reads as TGTGCCACATACAGGGACAGAAAGAACACTGAAGCTTTCTTT.

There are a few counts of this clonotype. The DNA of the CDR3 is TGTGCCAGCAGCACCGGGACTGCGGGGGCAGATACGCAGTATTTT. Amino acids: CASSTGTAGADTQYF. The chain recombines TRBV7-3 with TRBJ2-3; 7 nucleotides agree with TRBD2. Germline CDR1 is SGHTA and CDR2 is FQGTGA. This CDR3 comprises 15 residues. J lost 4 bases, V lost 5 bases, and 9 bases had no gene match.

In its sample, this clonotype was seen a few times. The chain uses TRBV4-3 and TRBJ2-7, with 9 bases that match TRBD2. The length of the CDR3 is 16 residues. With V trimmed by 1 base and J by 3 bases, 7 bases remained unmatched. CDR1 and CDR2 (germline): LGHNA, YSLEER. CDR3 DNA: TGCGCCAGCAGCCAAGTCACCTCTAGCGGGAACTACGAGCAGTACTTC. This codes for CASSQVTSSGNYEQYF.

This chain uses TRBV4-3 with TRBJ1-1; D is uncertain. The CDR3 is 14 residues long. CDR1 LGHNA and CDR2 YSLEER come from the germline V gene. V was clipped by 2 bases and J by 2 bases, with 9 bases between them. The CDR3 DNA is TGCGCCAGCAGCCAATCCGAACCTAACACTGAAGCTTTCTTT. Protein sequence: CASSQSEPNTEAFF.

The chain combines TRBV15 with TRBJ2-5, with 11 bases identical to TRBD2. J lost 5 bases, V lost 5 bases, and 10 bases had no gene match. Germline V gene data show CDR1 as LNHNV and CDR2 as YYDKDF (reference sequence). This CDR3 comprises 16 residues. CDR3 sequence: CATSRGTSGVYETQYF. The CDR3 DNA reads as TGTGCCACCAGCCGCGGGACTAGCGGCGTGTACGAGACCCAGTACTTC.

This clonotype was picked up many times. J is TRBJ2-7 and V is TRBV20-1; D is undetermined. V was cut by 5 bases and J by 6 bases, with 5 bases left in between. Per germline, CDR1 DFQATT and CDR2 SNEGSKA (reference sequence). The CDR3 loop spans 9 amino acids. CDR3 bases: TGCAGTGCTTCGGCCGAGCAGTACTTC. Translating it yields CSASAEQYF.

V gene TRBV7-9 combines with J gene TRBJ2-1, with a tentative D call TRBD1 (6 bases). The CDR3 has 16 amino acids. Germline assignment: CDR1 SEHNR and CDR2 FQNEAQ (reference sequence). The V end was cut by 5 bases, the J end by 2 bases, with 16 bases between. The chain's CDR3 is CASSGRQGLPYNEQFF. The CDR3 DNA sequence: TGTGCCAGCAGCGGACGTCAGGGGCTTCCCTACAATGAGCAGTTCTTC.

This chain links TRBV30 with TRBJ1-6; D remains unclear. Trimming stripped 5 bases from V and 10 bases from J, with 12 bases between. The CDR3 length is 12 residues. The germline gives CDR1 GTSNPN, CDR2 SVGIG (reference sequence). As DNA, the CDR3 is TGTGCCTGGGGACCCCCGGGCTCACCCCTCCACTTT. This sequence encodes CAWGPPGSPLHF.

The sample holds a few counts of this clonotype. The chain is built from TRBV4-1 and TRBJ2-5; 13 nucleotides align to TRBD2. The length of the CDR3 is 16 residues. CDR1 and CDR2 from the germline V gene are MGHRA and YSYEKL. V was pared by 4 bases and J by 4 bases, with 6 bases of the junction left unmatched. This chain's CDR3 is CASSPLGLAGAETQYF. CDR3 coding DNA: TGCGCCAGCAGCCCTCTAGGACTAGCGGGAGCAGAGACCCAGTACTTC.

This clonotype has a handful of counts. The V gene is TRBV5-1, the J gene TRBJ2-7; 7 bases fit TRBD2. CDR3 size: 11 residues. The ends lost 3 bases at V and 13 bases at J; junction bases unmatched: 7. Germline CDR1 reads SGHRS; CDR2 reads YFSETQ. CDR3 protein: CASSSGLEVYF. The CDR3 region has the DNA TGCGCCAGCAGCTCAGGACTAGAAGTTTACTTC.

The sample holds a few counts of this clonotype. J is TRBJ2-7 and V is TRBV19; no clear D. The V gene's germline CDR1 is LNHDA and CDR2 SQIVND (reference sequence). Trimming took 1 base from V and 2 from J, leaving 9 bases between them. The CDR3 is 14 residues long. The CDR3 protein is CASSIGGRTYEQYF. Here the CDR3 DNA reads TGTGCCAGTAGTATAGGTGGCAGGACCTACGAGCAGTACTTC.

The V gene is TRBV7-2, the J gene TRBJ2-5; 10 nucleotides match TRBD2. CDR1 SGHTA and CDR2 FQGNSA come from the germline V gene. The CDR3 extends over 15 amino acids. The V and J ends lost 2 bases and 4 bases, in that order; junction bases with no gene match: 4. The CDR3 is CASSLTRLAGETQYF. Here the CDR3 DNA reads TGTGCCAGCAGCTTAACTAGACTAGCGGGAGAGACCCAGTACTTC.